Listed below are T cell receptor beta chains from one sample, sequenced in a study of CD8+CD57+ T cells in acquired aplastic anemia. TCRdb re-analysed the reads in MiXCR, keeping a single row per CDR3 protein. Among 190,000 or so distinct CDR3 sequences listed, over 40% were seen once. Specimen: sorted CD4+, CD8+, or CD8+CD57+ T cells (not recorded which) from PBMCs. All receptors come from a human donor with aplastic anemia. The CDR3 runs from the conserved cysteine through the conserved F or W. Each record gives: J gene, V gene, clone size, D gene, CDR3 protein, CDR3 DNA. D genes are given only for firm matches. Clone size is not always given. Where it is, it says once, few, many or a class for expanded clones.

TRBJ2-1 | TRBV7-3 | - | TRBD2 | CASSLTSGGTYNEQFF | TGTGCCAGCAGCCTTACTAGCGGGGGGACCTACAATGAGCAGTTCTTC
TRBJ2-6 | TRBV11-2 | - | - | CASSFSVNSGANVLTF | TGTGCCAGCAGCTTCAGCGTAAACTCTGGGGCCAACGTCCTGACTTTC
TRBJ1-1 | TRBV2 | - | TRBD1 | CASSWTGDNTEAFF | TGTGCCAGCAGTTGGACAGGAGACAACACTGAAGCTTTCTTT
TRBJ2-3 | TRBV24-1 | - | TRBD1 | CATSDPGQGPDTQYF | TGTGCCACCAGTGATCCCGGACAGGGGCCAGATACGCAGTATTTT
TRBJ2-5 | TRBV19 | - | TRBD2 | CASTDMGGGIEAQYF | TGTGCCAGTACCGACATGGGGGGAGGGATCGAGGCCCAGTACTTC
TRBJ1-6 | TRBV25-1 | many | - | CASRGTVNSPLHF | TGTGCCAGCCGCGGGACGGTTAATTCACCCCTCCACTTT
TRBJ1-3 | TRBV28 | - | - | CATQSGNTIYF | TGTGCCACCCAGTCTGGAAACACCATATATTTT
TRBJ2-7 | TRBV2 | - | TRBD1 | CASTDRVYEQYF | TGTGCCAGCACGGACAGGGTATACGAGCAGTACTTC
TRBJ2-7 | TRBV11-2 | once | - | CASGQLRFYEQYF | TGTGCCAGCGGCCAGCTCCGCTTCTACGAGCAGTACTTC
TRBJ2-5 | TRBV6-5 | - | - | CASSYSTPGLKETQYF | TGTGCCAGCAGTTACTCGACGCCAGGGTTAAAAGAGACCCAGTACTTC
TRBJ1-2 | TRBV11-3 | - | - | CASSPPLSYGYTF | TGTGCCAGCAGCCCCCCCCTGAGCTATGGCTACACCTTC
TRBJ2-3 | TRBV7-9 | - | - | CASSPGRDTQYF | TGTGCCAGCAGCCCGGGTCGGGATACGCAGTATTTT
TRBJ2-3 | TRBV12-3/TRBV12-4 | - | - | CASSLSGETDTQYF | TGTGCCAGCAGTTTGTCAGGTGAAACAGATACGCAGTATTTT
TRBJ1-6 | TRBV20-1 | - | - | CSARAGRSPLHF | TGCAGTGCTAGAGCAGGGCGTTCACCCCTCCACTTT
TRBJ2-5 | TRBV7-3 | few | - | CASSDGQVETQYF | TGTGCCAGCAGCGACGGACAAGTGGAGACCCAGTACTTC